These 11 T cell receptor beta chains were sequenced from one sample in a study of blood T cell repertoires in COVID-19. Repertoires were generated with immunoSEQ multiplex PCR, while TCRdb's copy carries only in-frame clones and drops some. Here the sample spans some 460,000 clones, around 89% being singletons. The sample taken for sequencing was peripheral blood. The receptors shown here come from a woman in her twenties or thirties with acute or convalescent COVID-19.

CDR3 in amino acids: CASSLRENSPLHF. In DNA form, the CDR3 reads TGTGCCAGCAGCTTAAGGGAGAATTCACCCCTCCACTTT. The chain carries TRBV11-2 and TRBJ1-6; D gene ambiguous. Germline V gene sequence: CDR1 SGHAT, CDR2 FQNNGV. V lost 2 bases and J lost 7, with 6 bases in between. The CDR3 sequence is 13 residues long.

This clone occurred once. The J gene is TRBJ2-1, the V gene TRBV25-1, with a tentative D call TRBD2 (5 bases). V lost 4 bases and J 8 bases, leaving 12 bases between the germline ends. The germline V gene encodes CDR1 MGHDK and CDR2 SYGVNS. CDR3 length equals 13 residues. The DNA of the CDR3 is TGTGCCAGCAGTGTTTCCGGGCGGGATGAGCAGTTCTTC. Translation gives CASSVSGRDEQFF. The variable domain in full, with the rest retrieved from reference TRBV25-1 and TRBJ2-1, is EADIYQTPRYLVIGTGKKITLECSQTMGHDKMYWYQQDPGMELHLIHYSYGVNSTEKGDLSSESTVSRIRTEHFPLTLESARPSHTSQYLCASSVSGRDEQFFGPGTRLTVL.

This clone was recorded only once. The CDR3 DNA reads TGTGCCAGCAGCATACGCGGCGGGGCGTTTCAAGAGACCCAGTACTTC. Its translation: CASSIRGGAFQETQYF. The rearrangement uses TRBV7-8 and TRBJ2-5, with a tentative D call TRBD2 (6 bases). This CDR3 is 16 amino acids long. Trimming removed 5 bases from V and 2 bases from J, with 18 bases in between. CDR1 and CDR2 (germline): SGHVS, FQNEAQ.

V and J are TRBV5-1 and TRBJ2-6; 12 positions agree with TRBD1. The CDR3 spans 19 residues. Germline CDR1 SGHRS, CDR2 YFSETQ. V shed 3 bases, J shed 0 bases, and the junction held 7 bases outside the gene matches. The CDR3 coding sequence is TGCGCCAGCAGCTCGGGACAGGGGGCGGAATACTCTGGGGCCAACGTCCTGACTTTC. This gives the protein CASSSGQGAEYSGANVLTF.

V usage is TRBV11-1 and J usage is TRBJ2-1; 8 bases fit TRBD2. The germline V gene encodes CDR1 SGHAT and CDR2 FQDESV (reference sequence). V gave up 5 bases and J gave up 5 bases; unmatched junction bases: 2. The CDR3 is made up of 13 amino acids. The CDR3 nucleotides read TGTGCCAGCAGCCCGGGGGGGGACAATGAGCAGTTCTTC. This codes for CASSPGGDNEQFF.

The V and J genes are TRBV2 and TRBJ1-1, with D perhaps matching TRBD1 (6 bases). There are 12 residues in the CDR3. Germline loops: CDR1 SNHLY, CDR2 FYNNEI. Trimming removed 8 bases from V and 8 bases from J, with 15 bases in between. The CDR3 DNA reads as TGTGCCAGCGGATACAGGGTCGGGGAAGCTTTCTTT. Amino acids: CASGYRVGEAFF.

The chain employs TRBV2 and TRBJ1-2; perhaps TRBD1 as D (5 bases). The germline gives CDR1 SNHLY, CDR2 FYNNEI. V dropped 2 bases and J dropped 6 bases, with 16 bases sitting between them. This CDR3 region has 15 residues. This chain's CDR3 is CASSESGRDINGYTF. The DNA of the CDR3 is TGTGCCAGCAGTGAATCGGGCAGGGATATTAATGGCTACACCTTC.

The chain joins TRBV30 to TRBJ1-3; D uncertain. The germline V and J ends were trimmed by 2 bases and 3 bases, with 14 bases remaining between them. CDR1 GTSNPN and CDR2 SVGIG come from the germline V gene (reference sequence). This CDR3 is 15 amino acids long. CDR3 protein: CAWSFGGQSGNTIYF. The DNA of the CDR3 is TGTGCCTGGAGTTTTGGAGGGCAAAGTGGAAACACCATATATTTT.

V and J are TRBV11-3 and TRBJ2-7; 8 bases align to TRBD2. V trimming: 8 bases; J trimming: 2 bases; junction bases outside the gene matches: 14. Germline CDR1 SGHNT, CDR2 YENEEA. The CDR3 loop spans 16 amino acids. CDR3 region: CASRTPPSGWTYEQYF. In DNA form, the CDR3 reads TGTGCCAGCCGTACACCTCCTAGCGGGTGGACCTACGAGCAGTACTTC.

As for this clone: The junction shows a germline mismatch at one end, possibly a read error. The rearrangement uses TRBV7-2 and TRBJ2-2; TRBD2 is a possible D gene (6 bases). From germline, CDR1 is SGHTA and CDR2 FQGNSA. The CDR3 sequence is 13 residues long. Here the CDR3 reads CASSFGHTGGLFF. CDR3 nucleotide sequence: TGTGCCAGCAGCTTCGGCCACACCGGGGGGCTGTTTTTT.

V and J are TRBV29-1 and TRBJ1-2, with D tentatively TRBD1 (5 bases). The V gene's germline CDR1 is SQVTM and CDR2 ANQGSEA. This CDR3 spans 15 amino acids. Trimming removed 3 bases at V and 6 bases at J, with 20 bases between. The CDR3 region has the DNA TGCAGCGTTGACAACCTCAGGGCGCGGGGACATGGCTACACCTTC. This sequence encodes CSVDNLRARGHGYTF.